This T cell receptor (beta chain) was documented in a study of blood T cell repertoires in COVID-19. Study overall: There were acute and convalescent COVID-19 samples, and they came from the United States, Italy and Spain.

Data came from immunoSEQ multiplex PCR; TCRdb stores just in-frame clones and leaves some out. Among about 170,000 clones listed, about 88% were seen once. J gave up 3 bases and V 5 bases, and 9 bases lay outside the gene matches. Germline CDR1 and CDR2: MDHEN and SYDVKM. The CDR3 has 15 residues. The chain uses TRBV28 and TRBJ2-5; 7 bases fit TRBD1. This clonotype originated in a man over 45 who had recovered from COVID-19. Material: peripheral blood. CDR3 sequence (DNA): TGTGCCAGCAGTGCCCCCGGGACAGCAAAAGAGACCCAGTACTTC. Encoded protein: CASSAPGTAKETQYF.